The 14 T cell receptor beta chains presented below share a single source sample, sequenced in a study of identical twins. TCRdb re-derived calls from the 5' RACE reads in MiXCR, one entry per CDR3 protein. The data contain just over 500,000 distinct CDR3 sequences, under 25% of them singletons. The data were also submitted as part of a second study, on T cells expressing NK-cell markers.

Sequenced input: CD4+ T cells sorted from blood. All receptors come from a woman between 18 and 30 years old in good health.

The chain uses TRBV12-3 or TRBV12-4 and TRBJ1-1, with D perhaps TRBD1 (5 bases). Trimming took off 3 bases at V and 2 bases at J, with 10 bases between the two ends. This CDR3 is built from 14 residues. CDR3 amino acids: CASSFGARNTEAFF. CDR3 nucleotide sequence: TGTGCCAGCAGTTTTGGGGCAAGAAACACTGAAGCTTTCTTT.

The chain uses TRBV20-1 and TRBJ1-6; weak D call: TRBD1 (5 bases). V was trimmed by 3 bases and J by 6 bases, leaving 12 bases between them. Germline CDR1 and CDR2: DFQATT and SNEGSKA (reference sequence). The CDR3 length is 14 residues. DNA of the CDR3: TGCAGTGCTAGTAGGGGTACGGGTAATTCACCCCTCCACTTT. Protein sequence: CSASRGTGNSPLHF.

This clonotype was observed a handful of times. The chain carries TRBV4-3 and TRBJ1-1, with D possibly TRBD1 on 5 matching bases. V was trimmed by 4 bases and J by 4 bases, leaving 13 bases between them. Germline CDR1 LGHNA, CDR2 YSLEER. The CDR3 loop spans 14 amino acids. In DNA form, the CDR3 reads TGCGCCAGCAGCCGTGGGGGGAGACGCACTGAAGCTTTCTTT. This sequence encodes CASSRGGRRTEAFF.

The chain recombines TRBV20-1 with TRBJ1-1; D is unresolved. The CDR3 loop spans 13 amino acids. Trimming shortened V by 6 bases and J by 1 base, and 12 bases separated the two germline ends. Per germline, CDR1 DFQATT and CDR2 SNEGSKA (reference sequence). The CDR3 protein is CSAAADPNTEAFF. The CDR3, as DNA: TGCAGTGCCGCAGCCGACCCGAACACTGAAGCTTTCTTT.

The genes are TRBV5-1 and TRBJ2-4; 7 bases are a match to TRBD2. The germline V gene has CDR1 SGHRS and CDR2 YFSETQ. There are 16 residues in the CDR3. V lost 4 bases, J lost 1 base, and 8 bases stayed unmatched. Written as DNA, the CDR3 is TGCGCCAGCAGCCCCCGGGTGCGGGAGGCCAAAAACATTCAGTACTTC. It encodes CASSPRVREAKNIQYF.

V and J are TRBV5-1 and TRBJ2-6; D gene uncertain. In germline, CDR1 is SGHRS, CDR2 YFSETQ. The CDR3 is 17 residues long. Deletions cut 0 bases from V and 0 bases from J, with 10 bases between. CDR3 nucleotide sequence: TGCGCCAGCAGCTTGGAGACATTAAACTCTGGGGCCAACGTCCTGACTTTC. It is translated as CASSLETLNSGANVLTF. Full variable domain (rest looked up from reference TRBV5-1 and TRBJ2-6): KAGVTQTPRYLIKTRGQQVTLSCSPISGHRSVSWYQQTPGQGLQFLFEYFSETQRNKGNFPGRFSGRQFSNSRSEMNVSTLELGDSALYLCASSLETLNSGANVLTFGAGSRLTVL.

The chain links TRBV20-1 to TRBJ1-6, with 7 bases lining up with TRBD1. The CDR3 covers 13 residues. The trim removed 6 bases at V and 7 bases at J, leaving 6 bases unmatched. Germline V lookup: CDR1 DFQATT, CDR2 SNEGSKA (reference sequence). This CDR3 is CSAEGQTNSPLHF. In DNA form, the CDR3 reads TGCAGTGCAGAGGGACAGACGAATTCACCCCTCCACTTT.

The chain combines TRBV5-1 with TRBJ2-1; 11 bases agree with TRBD1. V trimming: 4 bases; J trimming: 7 bases; junction bases outside the gene matches: 7. Per the germline V gene, CDR1 is SGHRS and CDR2 is YFSETQ. The CDR3 runs to 15 residues. CDR3 amino acids: CASSEKGQGGNEQFF. CDR3 coding DNA: TGCGCCAGCAGCGAAAAGGGACAGGGGGGAAATGAGCAGTTCTTC.

The CDR3 reads CASSESGRNIQYF. The CDR3 DNA follows: TGCGCCAGCAGTGAGTCGGGACGAAACATTCAGTACTTC. The chain links TRBV10-2 to TRBJ2-4; TRBD1 or TRBD2 may be the D gene (5 bases each). Trimming took 0 bases from V and 6 from J, leaving 6 bases between them. Germline-derived CDR1 and CDR2 are WSHSY and SAAADI. The CDR3 length is 13 residues.

This clonotype came up a few times. The rearrangement joins TRBV20-1 to TRBJ2-1, with 10 bases aligning to TRBD1. CDR1 and CDR2 from the germline V gene are DFQATT and SNEGSKA (reference sequence). Germline trimming cut 5 bases from V and 7 bases from J; bases unmatched to any gene: 8. This CDR3 region has 14 residues. CDR3 region: CSAGPGQGWNEQFF. For the CDR3, the DNA is TGCAGTGCTGGTCCGGGACAGGGGTGGAATGAGCAGTTCTTC.

This clonotype occurred many times. J is TRBJ1-4 and V is TRBV6-5; D remains ambiguous. Germline CDR1 and CDR2: MNHEY and SVGAGI. Trimming cost V 5 bases and J 8 bases, with 9 bases left between them. This CDR3 comprises 12 residues. The CDR3 sequence: CASSRDTEKLFF. CDR3 nucleotide sequence: TGTGCCAGCAGTCGAGACACCGAAAAACTGTTTTTT.

This clonotype was counted at least ten times. The chain carries TRBV5-1 and TRBJ2-1, with D perhaps matching TRBD2 (6 bases). CDR3 size: 19 residues. V shed 4 bases and J shed 4 bases, with 27 bases lying between them. Looked up from germline, CDR1 is SGHRS and CDR2 is YFSETQ. DNA for the CDR3: TGCGCCAGCAGCCGCATAACAGATCTAGCGCCTTTCACTTACAATGAGCAGTTCTTC. Protein sequence: CASSRITDLAPFTYNEQFF.

There are a few counts of this clonotype. CDR3 bases: TGCAGTGCTAGAGCAGGGTCTGCCTACAATGAGCAGTTCTTC. Translation: CSARAGSAYNEQFF. The rearrangement links TRBV20-1 to TRBJ2-1; D perhaps matches TRBD1 (5 bases). With 1 base removed from V and 2 bases from J, the gap between germline ends came to 9 bases. CDR1 DFQATT and CDR2 SNEGSKA come from the germline V gene (reference sequence). This CDR3 spans 14 amino acids.

This chain connects TRBV20-1 to TRBJ2-7, with D tentatively TRBD2 (6 bases). Germline V gene data show CDR1 as DFQATT and CDR2 as SNEGSKA (reference sequence). This CDR3 comprises 11 residues. The ends were cut back, 6 bases at V and 9 bases at J, with 15 bases in the middle. CDR3 residues: CSAAQGGVQYF. CDR3 DNA sequence: TGCAGTGCCGCGCAAGGCGGGGTGCAGTACTTC.